Reported below is one TCR beta chain. Its target is unknown. The V and J ends lost 4 bases and 5 bases respectively, with 9 bases between them. The CDR3 length is 12 residues. CDR1 is GTSNPN and CDR2 is SVGIG in the germline V gene (reference sequence). Isolated RNA was reverse transcribed in full, so expressed TCRB transcripts were sequenced. The table came from immunoSEQ multiplex PCR; TCRdb's copy has only in-frame clones and leaves some out. The sample lists more than 550,000 clones; about 14% were seen once. This sample was taken from a study of beta chain features in type 1 diabetes. Study-wide points: Researchers report that Type 1 diabetes patients had moderately but significantly shorter TCRB CDR3s across all four CD4+ subsets.

The rearrangement links TRBV30 to TRBJ1-5; D unclear. Sequenced sample: naive CD4+ T cells from blood. The receptor's source is a man aged 18 to 29 with type 1 diabetes. The CDR3 spells CAWNRRDQPQHF. In DNA form, the CDR3 reads TGTGCCTGGAATCGGAGGGATCAGCCCCAGCATTTT.